This TCR beta chain is from a study of shared clonotypes between healthy human individuals (dated by TCRdb to the early 2020s). For the study in its entirety: The cohort included a few men and a couple of women between 18 and 49 years of age. Per donor, leukapheresis produced somewhere between about 0.94 and 10 billion PBMCs. To estimate repertoire size and how much clonotype sharing occurs between individuals, the study deeply sequenced the blood TCR repertoires of roughly 5 healthy adults. Per donor, three plates each were used for CD4 naive and CD4 memory, two for CD8 naive, and one for CD8 memory. Libraries were prepared and TCR repertoires were sequenced by different laboratories using diverse techniques, in order to increase sequencing depth and limit assay-specific biases.

Using the deep immunoSEQ assay, TCR CDR3 regions were amplified from genomic DNA by multiplex PCR. Genomic DNA extracted from each cell subset was distributed evenly over all wells of several immunoSEQ 96-well plates, and each plate served as one replicate. For sorted subsets, each replicate PCR was loaded with roughly 190 ng genomic DNA, equivalent to about 33,000 T cell genomes. Purified libraries were quantified with a Qubit 3.0 fluorometer, sized on a Bioanalyzer 2100, and re-quantified with the KAPA Library Quantification kit. Every immunoSEQ 96-well plate was sequenced on a separate single-read 150-cycle Illumina NextSeq 550 flow cell. On the authors' methods: Because only junctional sequences without quality scores were contained in the immunoSEQ output, filtering matching that applied to full-length reads could not be performed. Sequences were annotated with PyIR, a Python wrapper for IgBLAST v1.9, and V/J genes and CDR3 were assigned using IMGT germline references. Reads were filtered out if the reads had weak V/J assignments (E-value above 1e-6), no CDR3, stop codons, out-of-frame junctions, or ambiguous translated residues. V3J clonotypes were defined by identical inferred V gene, J gene, and CDR3 amino acid sequence. To compute the percentage overlap between repertoires, the number of shared unique clonotypes was divided by the size of the smaller repertoire. Repertoire richness was assessed with RTK rarefaction, the Chao1 estimator, and Recon v2.1 estimates of unobserved clonotypes. Generation probabilities were computed with OLGA for all TCRbeta clonotypes obtained by the gDNA method from a few donors. In its TCRdb copy, this immuneACCESS table keeps in-frame sequences only and misses some clones. Where compared with another copy, unresolved V genes explain less than half of these, and the others have no known cause. V, J and clone size are taken as reported in that table, and D and trimming were inferred from the DNA itself. The sample profile shows 2 million to 2.5 million clones; approximately 94% of them were found once. Roughly 1.1% of the sample belongs to the ten largest clones.

What the authors observed across the whole study: The small number of donors limited the genetic and exposure-history diversity represented. Pairwise subsampling led to the expectation that sequencing depth would affect the degree of clonotype sharing among donors. Sampling was limited to blood, and TCR repertoires in tissue likely differ from TCR repertoires in blood. When several donors were compared, the shared fraction of clonotypes was around 5% for naive CD4, about 4% for naive CD8, 2% to 2.5% for memory CD4, and roughly 0.43% for memory CD8. Higher generation probabilities were observed for clonotypes shared by all four sorted-subset donors than for non-shared clonotypes. Incomplete sequencing was indicated by rarefaction of sorted-subset datasets, despite the large sequencing depth. Naive subsets generally had larger estimated clonotype richness than memory subsets did.

Turning to this clone: There is no known antigen for this receptor. The record has no base qualities; no much larger clone is one base away. Distinct nucleotide sequences in the sample also encode this CDR3.

CD8 naive samples were CD45RO-negative cells positively selected for CCR7, giving a CD45RA+CCR7+ population that excluded TemRA cells. The donors were healthy, HIV-negative adults who had no recently reported acute infections or vaccinations. All donors were Caucasian adults living in Nashville, Tennessee, USA. Blood was collected by leukapheresis, and PBMCs were isolated by Ficoll-Histopaque density gradient centrifugation and then cryopreserved in liquid nitrogen vapor phase. Analytical flow cytometry was used to check the purity and quantity of each magnetically sorted T cell population. Genomic DNA was isolated from each sorted fraction and quantified by UV absorbance on a Nanodrop 2000c. V is reduced by 5 bases and J by 2 bases, leaving a spacing of 10 bases between them. The CDR3 contains 13 residues, cysteine and phenylalanine counted. Only CDR3 DNA is held: 39 bases, read in frame from base 1. CDR1 SGHVS and CDR2 FNYEAQ are derived from the germline V gene.

This clonotype was obtained from a man younger than 30 in good health. Sequenced input: naive CD8+ T cells sorted from blood. The meaning of the sample's cell subset or site label: CD45RA+CCR7+. This chain joins TRBV7-6 to TRBJ2-7, with the D segment possibly TRBD1 or TRBD2, each aligning over 5 bases. The sequence in DNA is TGTGCCAGCAGCCCGGGACCGACCTACGAGCAGTACTTC. This is translated as CASSPGPTYEQYF.